Listed below are T cell receptor beta chains from one sample, sequenced in a study of vaccination and CD4 T cells after COVID-19. These TCRs' antigens remain unknown. TCRdb reprocessed the PCR reads with MiXCR, giving one entry per CDR3 protein. This repertoire shows 14,000 to 15,000 distinct CDR3 sequences, approximately 50% found once; its top ten account for roughly 26%. This specimen consisted of cultured CD4+ T cells from blood, obtained after SARS-CoV-2 vaccination. Receptors originate from a human donor with COVID-19. CDR3s include the opening cysteine and the closing phenylalanine or tryptophan. A D gene is named only where the DNA matches it firmly. Clone size appears in some rows only: once, few, many, or a class for an expanded clone.

size,J,V,D,DNA,CDR3
.,TRBJ2-2,TRBV20-1,.,TGCAGTGCCAGGACTGCCGGGGAGCTGTTTTTT,CSARTAGELFF
few,TRBJ1-1,TRBV11-3,.,TGTGCCAGCAGCTTACAGACAGTGCTGATGAACACTGAAGCTTTCTTT,CASSLQTVLMNTEAFF
.,TRBJ2-7,TRBV11-3,.,TGTGCCAGCAGCTGGACACAGGGTTCCGAGCAGTACTTC,CASSWTQGSEQYF
few,TRBJ1-5,TRBV30,.,TGTGCCTGGAGTGTACTTGGGGGTCCTCAGCCCCAGCATTTT,CAWSVLGGPQPQHF
.,TRBJ2-2,TRBV12-3/TRBV12-4,.,TGTGCCAGCAGCCCCGCGGGCCCAGGGACCACCGGGGAGCTGTTTTTT,CASSPAGPGTTGELFF
once,TRBJ1-1,TRBV6-2/TRBV6-3,.,TGTGCCAGCAGTTATTACACTGAAGCTTTCTTT,CASSYYTEAFF
.,TRBJ2-3,TRBV2,TRBD2,TGTGCCAGCAGGCTGCTAGCGGGGGGGTCCACAGATACGCAGTATTTT,CASRLLAGGSTDTQYF
.,TRBJ1-2,TRBV27,TRBD1,TGTGCCAGCAGACGACAGGGGGCGCACCCTAACTATGGCTACACCTTC,CASRRQGAHPNYGYTF
.,TRBJ2-1,TRBV3-1,.,TGTGCCAGCAGCCAAATTGGAGCGCGGGACAATGAGCAGTTCTTC,CASSQIGARDNEQFF
.,TRBJ1-1,TRBV11-3,.,TGTGCCAGCAGCCCCGAGGACGGGGTGGTGGCTGAAGCTTTCTTT,CASSPEDGVVAEAFF
.,TRBJ2-3,TRBV19,TRBD1,TGTGCCAGTAGTATACCACAGGGGGCTCGGGATACGCAGTATTTT,CASSIPQGARDTQYF
few,TRBJ1-2,TRBV20-1,.,TGCAGTGCTAGAGGGGACGAGATTGGGGGAGTAGGAGGCTACACCTTC,CSARGDEIGGVGGYTF
.,TRBJ2-2,TRBV18,.,TGTGCCAGCTCACCGAGGACCGGGGAGCTGTTTTTT,CASSPRTGELFF
.,TRBJ2-3,TRBV20-1,.,TGCAGTGCTAGGGGGGGGGGCTTGGTAGATACGCAGTATTTT,CSARGGGLVDTQYF
.,TRBJ2-7,TRBV5-1,.,TGCGCCAGCACGGAACCCGGACAGAGATACGAGCAGTACTTC,CASTEPGQRYEQYF
.,TRBJ1-2,TRBV14,TRBD1,TGTGCCAGCAGCCAAGAAGGGACAGCCAACTATGGCTACACCTTC,CASSQEGTANYGYTF
.,TRBJ2-5,TRBV20-1,TRBD2,TGCAGTGCTAGAGTAGCGGGGGGGCCTAAATCCAGAGAGACCCAGTACTTC,CSARVAGGPKSRETQYF